This T cell receptor beta chain was found in a study of response to subunit inactivated influenza vaccine. Regarding the study as a whole: New T cells are recruited in small numbers by each seasonal influenza vaccination, according to the authors' suggestion.

Each CDR3 protein is one row after TCRdb ran MiXCR on the RT-PCR reads. The table shows roughly 790,000 distinct CDR3 sequences, with about 20% occurring only once. On this clonotype itself: The antigen is not known.

Germline lookup yields CDR1 LNHDA and CDR2 SQIVND (reference sequence). J was trimmed by 0 bases and V by 5 bases; bases with no gene match: 16. This CDR3 region has 19 residues. This receptor was taken from a man aged 50-59 years who received an inactivated influenza vaccine. This chain links TRBV19 with TRBJ2-1, with 7 bases identical to TRBD1. Material: PBMCs from blood, obtained 5 days after vaccination. The CDR3 DNA is TGTGCCAGTAGTCACAACCAGGGACAGTTCTTTAGCTCCTACAATGAGCAGTTCTTC. This codes for CASSHNQGQFFSSYNEQFF.